What follows are 24 T cell receptor beta chains derived from one specimen sequenced in a study of blood T cells in healthy people across ages. It was with a sample-barcoded 5' primer and a J-beta primer mix that a second PCR of roughly 7 to 12 cycles was run. TCRdb fed the 5' RACE reads into MiXCR, producing one record per CDR3 protein. Seen here are around 990,000 distinct CDR3 sequences, around 25% observed once, and the top ten hold approximately 0.75%. The sample was also linked to a second study, of T cells of mothers and their children.

The sample taken for sequencing was blood. The receptor set was obtained from a girl aged 2 to 9 in good health.

On this clonotype: Germline and junction disagree at one end, which may indicate a read error. The rearrangement links TRBV3-1 to TRBJ2-2, with D perhaps given as TRBD1 or TRBD2 (6 bases each). There are 15 residues in the CDR3. Germline V gene lookup returns CDR1 LGHDT and CDR2 YNNKEL (reference sequence). CDR3 loop: CASSLTGSKAGGLFF. CDR3 in DNA: TGTGCCAGCAGCCTTACAGGGAGTAAGGCCGGGGGGCTGTTTTTT.

This rearrangement joins TRBV9 to TRBJ2-1, with D possibly matching TRBD1 (5 bases). The CDR3 has 17 residues. The germline gives CDR1 SGDLS, CDR2 YYNGEE. V was trimmed by 3 bases and J by 5 bases, leaving 21 bases between them. The CDR3 loop is CASSASQGRSTNNEQFF. CDR3 in DNA: TGTGCCAGCAGCGCCAGCCAGGGCAGGAGTACGAACAATGAGCAGTTCTTC.

The V call is TRBV10-3, the J call TRBJ2-5; no definite D call. The V gene lost 0 bases and the J gene lost 3 bases, with 5 bases spanning the gap. The CDR3 sequence is 13 residues long. Germline V gene data show CDR1 as ENHRY and CDR2 as SYGVKD. The DNA for the CDR3 is TGTGCCATCAGTGAGTCAATAGAAGAGACCCAGTACTTC. Translation gives CAISESIEETQYF.

The chain employs TRBV2 and TRBJ1-2; TRBD1 might be the D (5 bases). Germline V gene lookup returns CDR1 SNHLY and CDR2 FYNNEI. Between the trimmed V and J ends, which lost 10 bases and 3 bases, there was a span of 12 bases. This CDR3 comprises 12 residues. The CDR3 loop reads CATRDGYYGYTF. The CDR3 DNA sequence: TGTGCCACCCGGGACGGCTACTATGGCTACACCTTC.

The V call is TRBV5-1, the J call TRBJ1-2; 8 bases map to TRBD1. CDR3 length equals 15 residues. Germline V gene data show CDR1 as SGHRS and CDR2 as YFSETQ. With V trimmed by 0 bases and J by 0 bases, 1 base remained unmatched. The CDR3 nucleotides are TGCGCCAGCAGCTTGGCGACAGGGGCTAACTATGGCTACACCTTC. Translation: CASSLATGANYGYTF.

This clonotype showed up just a few times. The chain recombines TRBV12-3 or TRBV12-4 with TRBJ2-4; the D is unclear. The CDR3 is 17 residues long. Trimming cost V 3 bases and J 1 base, with 16 bases left between them. DNA of the CDR3: TGTGCCAGCAGTTTTGGGCGGCTCAGAGAGGCCAAAAACATTCAGTACTTC. Its translation: CASSFGRLREAKNIQYF.

V usage is TRBV5-1 and J usage is TRBJ2-1; tentative D call: TRBD2 (6 bases). Germline V CDR1 and CDR2: SGHRS, YFSETQ. This CDR3 is built from 14 residues. V lost 6 bases and J 5 bases, leaving 15 bases between the germline ends. CDR3 protein: CASKTERADNEQFF. The CDR3 bases are TGCGCCAGCAAAACCGAGCGGGCTGACAATGAGCAGTTCTTC.

Comment on this clonotype: Mismatch with germline at one junction end may stem from a read error. The genes are TRBV14 and TRBJ2-3; D gene ambiguous. The CDR3 contains 14 residues. CDR1 is SGHDN and CDR2 is FVKESK in the germline V gene. CDR3 region: CASSPQRSTDAQYF. CDR3 coding DNA: TGTGCCAGCAGCCCACAGAGGAGCACAGATGCGCAGTATTTT.

The chain joins TRBV28 to TRBJ2-6, with 13 bases fitting TRBD2. Germline lookup yields CDR1 MDHEN and CDR2 SYDVKM. The CDR3 totals 18 residues. Trimming removed 3 bases from V and 4 bases from J; junction bases left unmatched: 6. The CDR3: CASSLSGLAGTGANVLTF. The CDR3 coding sequence is TGTGCCAGCAGTTTGTCGGGACTAGCGGGAACCGGGGCCAACGTCCTGACTTTC.

This clonotype came up a few times. Here the CDR3 reads CASSQESYGFHEQFF. In DNA form, the CDR3 reads TGCGCCAGCAGCCAAGAATCCTACGGCTTCCATGAGCAGTTCTTC. The V call is TRBV4-3, the J call TRBJ2-1; D remains ambiguous. CDR3 size: 15 residues. CDR1 and CDR2 from the germline V gene are LGHNA and YSLEER. The V gene lost 0 bases and the J gene lost 8 bases, with 14 bases spanning the gap.

This clonotype occurred a few times. The gene calls are TRBV21-1 and TRBJ1-1. TRBV21-1 is labeled a pseudogene. CDR3 length: 13 residues. CDR3 residues: CASSKDPNTEAFF. Written as DNA, the CDR3 is TGTGCCAGCAGCAAAGATCCGAACACTGAAGCTTTCTTT.

The rearrangement links TRBV29-1 to TRBJ2-5; D gene unclear. Between the trimmed V and J ends, which lost 2 bases and 4 bases, there was a span of 5 bases. CDR1 and CDR2 from the germline V gene are SQVTM and ANQGSEA. The CDR3 has 11 residues. Here the CDR3 reads CSVERAETQYF. As DNA, the CDR3 is TGCAGCGTTGAAAGGGCAGAGACCCAGTACTTC.

A few counts support this clonotype. V usage is TRBV4-3 and J usage is TRBJ1-2; no clear D. CDR3 length: 13 residues. Germline V gene sequence: CDR1 LGHNA, CDR2 YSLEER. Trimming removed 0 bases from V and 6 bases from J, with 8 bases in between. The CDR3 loop is CASSQDRGNGYTF. Here the CDR3 DNA reads TGCGCCAGCAGCCAAGATCGCGGAAATGGCTACACCTTC.

The table lists this clonotype with a few counts. The chain is built from TRBV9 and TRBJ1-3; D unresolved. Germline CDR1 and CDR2: SGDLS and YYNGEE. Between the trimmed V and J ends, which lost 4 bases and 5 bases, there was a span of 22 bases. This CDR3 contains 17 residues. The CDR3 here is CASSPTPGGVKRNTIYF. The CDR3 DNA is TGTGCCAGCAGCCCAACCCCGGGCGGGGTTAAGAGAAACACCATATATTTT.

This rearrangement joins TRBV9 to TRBJ1-2; no clear D. Trimming stripped 2 bases from V and 8 bases from J, with 13 bases between. Germline-derived CDR1 and CDR2 are SGDLS and YYNGEE. This CDR3 region has 13 residues. The CDR3 DNA is TGTGCCAGCAGCGTGGATGAAGGGTCGGGCTACACCTTC. This codes for CASSVDEGSGYTF.

This clonotype appeared a few times. The chain is built from TRBV3-1 and TRBJ2-2; D possibly corresponds to TRBD2 (6 bases). Deletions cut 1 base from V and 6 bases from J, with 9 bases between. The germline CDR1 and CDR2 sequences are LGHDT and YNNKEL (reference sequence). The CDR3 has 14 amino acids. CDR3 protein: CASSQAGVPGELFF. The CDR3 DNA is TGTGCCAGCAGCCAAGCGGGAGTCCCCGGGGAGCTGTTTTTT.

This chain links TRBV4-2 with TRBJ1-2; tentatively, D is TRBD1 (5 bases). The CDR3 covers 14 residues. CDR1 and CDR2 from the germline V gene are LGHNA and YNFKEQ. Trimming shortened V by 7 bases and J by 2 bases, and 14 bases separated the two germline ends. The CDR3 region is CASIYLAGNYGYTF. In DNA form, the CDR3 reads TGTGCCAGCATCTACCTAGCAGGGAACTATGGCTACACCTTC.

This clonotype was observed a handful of times. This sequence joins TRBV20-1 and TRBJ2-5; 8 bases are shared with TRBD2. The CDR3 has 16 residues. Looked up from germline, CDR1 is DFQATT and CDR2 is SNEGSKA (reference sequence). The V and J ends lost 0 bases and 5 bases, in that order; junction bases with no gene match: 11. The chain's CDR3 is CSARDQPGGVVETQYF. CDR3 in DNA: TGCAGTGCTAGAGACCAACCGGGAGGGGTGGTGGAGACCCAGTACTTC.

This clonotype was observed a few times. This chain connects TRBV29-1 to TRBJ2-5, with 10 bases lining up with TRBD1. Judging by the DNA end, TRBJ2-1 fits better; the J call may be wrong. This CDR3 spans 14 amino acids. CDR1 and CDR2 from the germline V gene are SQVTM and ANQGSEA. The DNA for the CDR3 is TGCAGCGTTACCCCGGGACAGGGGATCAATGAGCAGTTCTTC. It encodes CSVTPGQGINEQFF.

The chain recombines TRBV12-3 or TRBV12-4 with TRBJ2-5, with a tentative D call TRBD1 (5 bases). The DNA end lines up better with TRBJ2-1; the J call may be wrong. The CDR3 loop spans 16 amino acids. The CDR3 loop reads CASSLAGPNWGNEQFF. CDR3 nucleotides: TGTGCCAGCAGTTTAGCGGGGCCCAACTGGGGTAATGAGCAGTTCTTC.

This chain uses TRBV7-9 with TRBJ1-4; D not certain. CDR1 and CDR2 from the germline V gene are SEHNR and FQNEAQ (reference sequence). V lost 2 bases to trimming and J lost 8 bases, with 9 bases between them. The CDR3 sequence is 13 residues long. CDR3 nucleotide sequence: TGTGCCAGCAGCTTACAGGCGGCCGAAAAACTGTTTTTT. Its translation: CASSLQAAEKLFF.

This sequence joins TRBV14 and TRBJ2-5, with D unclear. This CDR3 region has 13 residues. CDR1 is SGHDN and CDR2 is FVKESK in the germline V gene. V was shortened by 0 bases and J by 3 bases, with 5 bases between the two germline ends. The CDR3 region has the DNA TGTGCCAGCAGCCAAGATGATGAAGAGACCCAGTACTTC. Translating gives CASSQDDEETQYF.

CDR3 nucleotides: TGTGCCACCAGTGATTTGCCGGAGGGTGAGCAGTTCTTC. It is translated as CATSDLPEGEQFF. The chain has TRBV24-1 and TRBJ2-1; maybe TRBD2 (6 bases). V was trimmed by 0 bases and J by 9 bases, leaving 8 bases between them. The CDR3 is 13 amino acids. Germline V lookup: CDR1 KGHDR, CDR2 SFDVKD.

The sample holds a few counts of this clonotype. The J gene is TRBJ2-2, the V gene TRBV5-6; 12 nucleotides agree with TRBD2. Germline CDR1 SGHDT, CDR2 YYEEEE. The CDR3 covers 17 residues. Trimming at V came to 1 base and at J to 6 bases, leaving 7 bases not matched to a gene. The DNA of the CDR3 is TGTGCCAGCAGCTTGAGACTAGCGGGAGAATTGGCCGGGGAGCTGTTTTTT. Its translation: CASSLRLAGELAGELFF.